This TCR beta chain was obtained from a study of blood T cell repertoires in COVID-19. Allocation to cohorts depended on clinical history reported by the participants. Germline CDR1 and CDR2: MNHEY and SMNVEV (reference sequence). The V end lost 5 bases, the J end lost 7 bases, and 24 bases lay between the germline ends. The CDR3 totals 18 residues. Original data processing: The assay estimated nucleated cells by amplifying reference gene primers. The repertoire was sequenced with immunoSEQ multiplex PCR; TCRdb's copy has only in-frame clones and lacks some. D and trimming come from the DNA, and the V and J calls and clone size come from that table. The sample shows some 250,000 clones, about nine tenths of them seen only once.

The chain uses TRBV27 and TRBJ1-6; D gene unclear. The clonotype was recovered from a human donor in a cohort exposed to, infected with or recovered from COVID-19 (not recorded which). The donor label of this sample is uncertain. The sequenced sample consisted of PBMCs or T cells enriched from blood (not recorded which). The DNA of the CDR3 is TGTGCCAGCAGTATGGAGGCCGGCGGGGTATTCGGGAATTCACCCCTCCACTTT. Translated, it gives CASSMEAGGVFGNSPLHF.